This is a list of T cell receptor beta chains from one sample in a study of cytomegalovirus exposure and HLA in healthy donors. The repertoire was sequenced with immunoSEQ multiplex PCR; TCRdb's copy has only in-frame clones and lacks some. The data contain 35,000 to 45,000 clones, 65% to 90% of them singletons. The sequencing input was PBMCs. The source is a woman in her late teens or twenties in good health and CMV-seropositive. The CDR3 runs from the conserved cysteine through the conserved F or W. Each record gives: D gene, clone size, V gene, J gene, CDR3 DNA, CDR3 protein. A D gene is named only where the DNA matches it firmly. Clone sizes are given selectively: once, few, many, or a class where the clone is expanded.

-	-	TRBV9	TRBJ1-2	TGTGCCAGCACCTCACCGGGGTTGGGCTACACCTTC	CASTSPGLGYTF
-	-	TRBV2	TRBJ2-7	TGTGCCAGCCGTGCGGTTGGAAGCGTAGAGCAGTACTTC	CASRAVGSVEQYF
-	-	TRBV4-3	TRBJ2-7	TGCGCCAGCAGCCAAGACGCAGTTAGGGGTCCGCGCGAGCAGTACTTC	CASSQDAVRGPREQYF
-	-	TRBV5-6	TRBJ2-3	TGTGCCAGCAGCTTGGGGCAGGGTGTCGATACGCAGTATTTT	CASSLGQGVDTQYF
-	-	TRBV18	TRBJ1-4	TGTGCCAGCTCACCACGTCCAGGGCGAAATGAAAAACTGTTTTTT	CASSPRPGRNEKLFF
-	-	TRBV15	TRBJ1-5	TGTGCCACCAGCAGAGATCCGGGGCAGCCCCAGCATTTT	CATSRDPGQPQHF
-	-	TRBV19	TRBJ1-1	TGTGCCAGTAGTATCAGGGGCACTGAAGCTTTCTTT	CASSIRGTEAFF
-	-	TRBV27	TRBJ2-3	TGTGCCAGCAGGGACGACAGCAATTACACAGATACGCAGTATTTT	CASRDDSNYTDTQYF
TRBD1	-	TRBV27	TRBJ1-2	TGTGCCAGCAGTTCGACAGGGGCTGTTCTGGGCTACACCTTC	CASSSTGAVLGYTF
-	-	TRBV14	TRBJ1-5	TGTGCCAGCAGCCAATACCAGAATCAGCCCCAGCATTTT	CASSQYQNQPQHF
TRBD1	-	TRBV11-2	TRBJ2-4	TGTGCCAGCGCAGGGGCAGGGGGAAACATTCAGTACTTC	CASAGAGGNIQYF
-	-	TRBV28	TRBJ2-5	TGTGCCAGCAGTTTACTTGATAGGGGGCAGTACTTC	CASSLLDRGQYF
-	once	TRBV5-1	TRBJ2-7	TGCGCCAGCAGCTCTGCCGACAGTTATCGGATCGAGCAGTACTTC	CASSSADSYRIEQYF
TRBD1	-	TRBV7-9	TRBJ2-1	TGTGCCAGCAGCTTGGGACAGCCCTACAATGAGCAGTTCTTC	CASSLGQPYNEQFF
-	once	TRBV15	TRBJ1-2	TGTGCCACCAGCAGAGGCGCGGGGGCGGGGGGCTACACCTTC	CATSRGAGAGGYTF
-	-	TRBV19	TRBJ2-7	TGTGCCAGTAGACAGGGCTACGAGCAGTACTTC	CASRQGYEQYF
-	-	TRBV14	TRBJ1-2	TGTGCCAGCAGCCAAGAGGAGACGTATGGCTACACCTTC	CASSQEETYGYTF
TRBD1	-	TRBV19	TRBJ2-7	TGTGCCAGTAGTATTGGGCGGACAGGGGGCGGTTACGAGCAGTACTTC	CASSIGRTGGGYEQYF